This TCR beta chain was obtained from a study of blood T cell repertoires in COVID-19. As for the study in general: Italy, Spain and the United States were the sources of the convalescent and acute COVID-19 samples. Nucleic acid was either cDNA or gDNA, and it came from T cells, B-cell-depleted T cells, or PBMCs.

Per the authors' pipeline: By means of reference gene primer amplification, nucleated cell counts were estimated. The method was immunoSEQ multiplex PCR; TCRdb's version includes in-frame clones alone and lacks a portion of them. V, J and clone size are those of that table, while D and trimming were read from the DNA. The table records around 200,000 clones, around nine tenths of them present only once. CDR1 is MNHEY, CDR2 SVGEGT, per germline. The CDR3 contains 18 residues. The V gene lost 0 bases and the J gene lost 0 bases, with 12 bases spanning the gap. The TCR comes from a man between 18 and 29 years old with active or convalescent COVID-19. The chain uses TRBV6-2 or TRBV6-3 and TRBJ1-6, with D tentatively TRBD1 (5 bases). Sequenced material: peripheral blood. Here the CDR3 DNA reads TGTGCCAGCAGTTACTCGAGACTCCAGGGCTCCTATAATTCACCCCTCCACTTT. As protein: CASSYSRLQGSYNSPLHF.